This TCR beta chain was obtained from a study of T cell clones after liver transplantation. Study context: TCRbeta sequencing after a pre-transplant mixed lymphocyte reaction identified graft-donor-reactive clones, later tracked in post-transplant blood.

This clone was observed a handful of times. The repertoire was sequenced with immunoSEQ multiplex PCR; TCRdb's copy has only in-frame clones and lacks some. The sample lists roughly 97,000 clones; 82% were seen once. The CDR3 is 17 residues long. V lost 5 bases and J lost 4, with 22 bases in between. Specimen: CD4+ T cells from blood, collected before liver transplant. J is TRBJ2-3 and V is TRBV23-1; possible D gene TRBD2, 6 bases. TRBV23-1 is labeled an ORF, and its function is uncertain. This TCR came from a human donor who received a liver transplant. DNA of the CDR3: TGCGCCAGCAGTACCCCACCCACACGGGAGTGCGCAGATACGCAGTATTTT. Protein product: CASSTPPTRECADTQYF.